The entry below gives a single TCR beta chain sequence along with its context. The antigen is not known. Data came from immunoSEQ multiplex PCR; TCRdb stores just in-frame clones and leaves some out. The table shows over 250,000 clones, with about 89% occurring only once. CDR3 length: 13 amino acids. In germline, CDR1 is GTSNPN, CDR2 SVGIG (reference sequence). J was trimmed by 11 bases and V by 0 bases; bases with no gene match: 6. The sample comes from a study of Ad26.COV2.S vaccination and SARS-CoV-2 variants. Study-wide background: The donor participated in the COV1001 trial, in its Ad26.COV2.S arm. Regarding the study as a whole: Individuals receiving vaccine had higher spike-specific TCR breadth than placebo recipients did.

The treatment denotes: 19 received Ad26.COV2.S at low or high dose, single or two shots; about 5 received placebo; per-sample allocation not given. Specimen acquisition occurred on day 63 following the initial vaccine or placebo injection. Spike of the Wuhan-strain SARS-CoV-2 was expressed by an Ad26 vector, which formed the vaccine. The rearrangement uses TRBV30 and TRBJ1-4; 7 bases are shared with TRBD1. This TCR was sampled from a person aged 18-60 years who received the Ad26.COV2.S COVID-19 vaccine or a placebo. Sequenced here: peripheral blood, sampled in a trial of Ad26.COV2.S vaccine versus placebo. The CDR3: CAWSVQSGGKLFF. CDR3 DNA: TGTGCCTGGAGTGTACAGTCAGGGGGGAAACTGTTTTTT.